This is a list of T cell receptor beta chains from one sample in a study of a mutant IDH1 vaccine in newly diagnosed glioma. Here immunoSEQ multiplex PCR was the method, and the copy in TCRdb shows in-frame clones only, minus some. The table lists 20,000 to 25,000 clones, approximately 85% of them singletons. This material consisted of PBMCs, taken from a glioma patient treated with radiotherapy, temozolomide or both. The receptors derive from a man aged 35 to 55 with glioma. CDR3s include the opening cysteine and the closing phenylalanine or tryptophan. D genes are given only for firm matches. A row's size may be missing; if present it is once, few, many or a size class.

>TRBJ2-4|TRBD2|TRBV23-1|.
CASIPGGDIQYF
TGCGCCAGCATACCCGGGGGGGACATTCAGTACTTC
>TRBJ1-4|TRBD1|TRBV29-1|few
CSVRDRVNEKLFF
TGCAGCGTTCGGGACAGAGTTAATGAAAAACTGTTTTTT
>TRBJ2-7|TRBD2|TRBV7-2|.
CASSLGMVSGRGYEQYF
TGTGCCAGCAGCTTGGGGATGGTCAGCGGGAGGGGATACGAGCAGTACTTC
>TRBJ2-7|.|TRBV4-1|.
CASSQGSGSTYEQYF
TGCGCCAGCAGCCAAGGGTCAGGGAGTACCTACGAGCAGTACTTC
>TRBJ1-6|.|TRBV6-6|.
CASSYEGANSPLHF
TGTGCCAGCAGTTACGAAGGGGCCAATTCACCCCTCCACTTT
>TRBJ2-7|.|TRBV9|once
CASSVKQECPRSYEQYF
TGTGCCAGCAGCGTAAAGCAGGAATGTCCAAGGTCCTACGAGCAGTACTTC
>TRBJ1-1|TRBD1|TRBV6-1|.
CASSRTGENTEAFF
TGTGCCAGCAGTCGAACAGGGGAGAACACTGAAGCTTTCTTT
>TRBJ2-3|TRBD1|TRBV5-1|.
CASSPRDRASYTQYF
TGCGCCAGCAGCCCCCGGGACAGGGCTTCGTATACGCAGTATTTT
>TRBJ1-1|.|TRBV28|.
CASSPPRGMNTEAFF
TGTGCCAGCAGTCCCCCTCGGGGGATGAACACTGAAGCTTTCTTT
>TRBJ2-5|.|TRBV5-6|.
CASSLGSGVVETQYF
TGTGCCAGCAGCTTGGGGTCAGGGGTGGTAGAGACCCAGTACTTC
>TRBJ1-6|.|TRBV5-1|.
CASSSGDNSPLHF
TGCGCCAGCAGCTCAGGGGATAATTCACCCCTCCACTTT
>TRBJ1-5|.|TRBV30|.
CAWSPWGGQASNQPQHF
TGTGCCTGGAGTCCATGGGGGGGGCAAGCGAGCAATCAGCCCCAGCATTTT
>TRBJ1-3|.|TRBV5-1|.
CASSLAERSSGNTIYF
TGCGCCAGCAGCTTGGCTGAGAGAAGCTCTGGAAACACCATATATTTT
>TRBJ1-1|TRBD1|TRBV11-1|.
CASSHRGTGGFNTEAFF
TGTGCCAGCAGCCATAGAGGGACAGGGGGCTTCAACACTGAAGCTTTCTTT
>TRBJ2-7|.|TRBV4-3|once
CASSQDGGSYEQYF
TGCGCCAGCAGCCAAGACGGGGGCTCCTACGAGCAGTACTTC
>TRBJ2-7|.|TRBV11-3|few
CASSTRGGCRYEQYF
TGTGCCAGCAGCACCAGGGGGGGGTGTCGGTACGAGCAGTACTTC
>TRBJ2-4|.|TRBV25-1|.
CASSESARPPGIQYF
TGTGCCAGCAGTGAATCTGCCCGACCCCCGGGCATTCAGTACTTC
>TRBJ2-2|TRBD2|TRBV5-1|.
CASSRMAGGGTGELFF
TGCGCCAGCAGCCGAATGGCGGGGGGGGGCACCGGGGAGCTGTTTTTT
>TRBJ1-2|.|TRBV29-1|.
CSVGGAAGYTF
TGCAGCGTTGGAGGGGCAGCCGGCTACACCTTC
>TRBJ2-3|.|TRBV5-1|.
CASSFRGSTDTQYF
TGCGCCAGCAGCTTCCGGGGGAGCACAGATACGCAGTATTTT
>TRBJ1-3|.|TRBV7-8|.
CASSLVGNTIYF
TGTGCCAGCAGCTTAGTAGGAAACACCATATATTTT
>TRBJ1-1|.|TRBV30|.
CAWRPGRAMNTEAFF
TGTGCCTGGAGACCCGGACGGGCCATGAACACTGAAGCTTTCTTT
>TRBJ1-2|TRBD1|TRBV25-1|.
CASSELGGGSYGYTF
TGTGCCAGCAGTGAACTTGGAGGGGGCTCTTATGGCTACACCTTC
>TRBJ2-7|TRBD1|TRBV2|.
CASRGQGLWEQYF
TGTGCCAGCAGAGGACAGGGACTGTGGGAGCAGTACTTC
>TRBJ2-2|TRBD1|TRBV5-1|.
CASSLGGGWNTGELFF
TGCGCCAGCAGCTTGGGAGGGGGCTGGAACACCGGGGAGCTGTTTTTT
>TRBJ2-1|.|TRBV10-3|.
CAISVPTKDNEQFF
TGTGCCATCAGTGTCCCGACTAAAGACAATGAGCAGTTCTTC
>TRBJ2-3|.|TRBV7-9|.
CASRSPRTHTDTQYF
TGTGCCAGCAGGTCCCCCAGGACCCACACAGATACGCAGTATTTT
>TRBJ1-2|.|TRBV5-6|.
CASSLDLGALSYGYTF
TGTGCCAGCAGCTTGGATCTCGGCGCTTTGAGCTATGGCTACACCTTC
>TRBJ1-6|.|TRBV19|few
CATGFYSPLHF
TGTGCCACAGGGTTTTATTCACCCCTCCACTTT